A single sample gave rise to the 12 T cell receptor beta chains below, sequenced in a study of shared clonotypes between healthy human individuals. Only in-frame clones appear in the TCRdb table, and some are missing; sequencing was by immunoSEQ multiplex PCR. Of more than 1.2 million clones in the sample, approximately 98.5% were seen once. Sequences were obtained from naive CD4+ T cells sorted from blood. The subset here: CD45RA+ positively selected. These receptors originate from a man under 40 in good health.

This clone was recorded only once. J is TRBJ1-3 and V is TRBV6-5; no reliable D call. V lost 0 bases to trimming and J lost 6 bases, with 9 bases between them. CDR3 length: 14 amino acids. Germline values: CDR1 MNHEY, CDR2 SVGAGI. The CDR3 loop is CASSYSFSPNTIYF. Written as DNA, the CDR3 is TGTGCCAGCAGTTACTCTTTCAGCCCAAACACCATATATTTT.

J is TRBJ1-1 and V is TRBV10-3, with D maybe TRBD1 (6 bases). V shed 0 bases and J shed 4 bases, with 12 bases lying between them. Germline V gene sequence: CDR1 ENHRY, CDR2 SYGVKD. The CDR3 consists of 15 residues. The CDR3 reads CAISESWGGGTEAFF. The CDR3 region has the DNA TGTGCCATCAGTGAGTCGTGGGGAGGGGGCACTGAAGCTTTCTTT.

The rearrangement joins TRBV9 to TRBJ2-1; 8 bases fit TRBD2. CDR3 length: 14 amino acids. In germline, CDR1 is SGDLS, CDR2 YYNGEE. V lost 4 bases and J lost 8; bases outside the gene matches: 8. The CDR3 region has the DNA TGTGCCAGCAGCCTGAGACTCGGGGGGGATGAGCAGTTCTTC. This codes for CASSLRLGGDEQFF. The full variable domain, with the rest looked up from reference TRBV9 and TRBJ2-1, is DSGVTQTPKHLITATGQRVTLRCSPRSGDLSVYWYQQSLDQGLQFLIQYYNGEERAKGNILERFSAQQFPDLHSELNLSSLELGDSALYFCASSLRLGGDEQFFGPGTRLTVL.

The chain combines TRBV28 with TRBJ2-4, with D maybe TRBD1 (5 bases). The V end was cut by 0 bases, the J end by 4 bases, with 10 bases between. The germline V gene encodes CDR1 MDHEN and CDR2 SYDVKM. The CDR3 contains 15 residues. CDR3 coding DNA: TGTGCCAGCAGTTTATGGCGTCGACAGAAAAACATTCAGTACTTC. As protein: CASSLWRRQKNIQYF.

The V and J genes are TRBV30 and TRBJ1-1, with D possibly matching TRBD1 (5 bases). Deletions cut 5 bases from V and 3 bases from J, with 16 bases between. The length of the CDR3 is 14 residues. The germline CDR1 and CDR2 sequences are GTSNPN and SVGIG (reference sequence). This CDR3 reads CAWGSGIRDTEAFF. DNA for the CDR3: TGTGCCTGGGGGTCCGGGATCAGGGACACTGAAGCTTTCTTT.

V is TRBV15 and J is TRBJ2-7; TRBD2 aligns across 8 bases. The CDR3 is made up of 15 amino acids. In germline, CDR1 is LNHNV, CDR2 YYDKDF (reference sequence). Germline trimming cut 1 base from V and 0 bases from J; bases unmatched to any gene: 2. CDR3 loop: CATSRAGGLSYEQYF. DNA of the CDR3: TGTGCCACCAGCAGAGCGGGGGGGCTCTCCTACGAGCAGTACTTC.

This chain links TRBV10-1 with TRBJ2-7; 9 positions agree with TRBD1. The CDR3 extends over 15 amino acids. Germline trimming cut 3 bases from V and 1 base from J; bases unmatched to any gene: 4. Germline V gene sequence: CDR1 WNHNN, CDR2 SYGVQD (reference sequence). DNA of the CDR3: TGCGCCAGCAGTGACGGGACAGGGAAATCCTACGAGCAGTACTTC. Residues: CASSDGTGKSYEQYF.

The chain employs TRBV5-4 and TRBJ2-5, with 7 nucleotides matching TRBD1. This CDR3 is built from 15 residues. The germline CDR1 and CDR2 sequences are SGHNT and YYREEE (reference sequence). The ends lost 0 bases at V and 7 bases at J; junction bases unmatched: 9. CDR3 sequence: CASSLGSDREGTQYF. CDR3 DNA: TGTGCCAGCAGCTTGGGGTCTGACAGGGAAGGGACCCAGTACTTC.

The V and J genes are TRBV30 and TRBJ2-7; D is unclear. Germline V gene data show CDR1 as GTSNPN and CDR2 as SVGIG (reference sequence). The V end was cut by 4 bases, the J end by 0 bases, with 10 bases between. CDR3 length: 13 residues. CDR3 in DNA: TGTGCCTGGATGGCCGTTAACTCCTACGAGCAGTACTTC. Its protein product is CAWMAVNSYEQYF.

V usage is TRBV28 and J usage is TRBJ1-2; D not certain. With 7 bases removed from V and 7 bases from J, the gap between germline ends came to 13 bases. The germline gives CDR1 MDHEN, CDR2 SYDVKM. The CDR3 extends over 12 amino acids. The CDR3 DNA reads as TGTGCCAGCATTAAGTCACTCGGTGGCTACACCTTC. It is translated as CASIKSLGGYTF.

The chain employs TRBV29-1 and TRBJ2-2; tentative D call: TRBD2 (5 bases). The ends were cut back, 7 bases at V and 8 bases at J, with 20 bases in the middle. This CDR3 contains 14 residues. The germline gives CDR1 SQVTM, CDR2 ANQGSEA. CDR3 DNA sequence: TGCAGCGCCGCCCAATCCTCAGGCGGGGGGGAGCTGTTTTTT. This translates into CSAAQSSGGGELFF.

CDR3 protein: CASSSLAGDSYEQYF. CDR3 nucleotide sequence: TGTGCCAGCAGCTCGTTAGCGGGAGATAGCTACGAGCAGTACTTC. The chain combines TRBV7-6 with TRBJ2-7, with 9 positions matching TRBD2. Trimming cost V 4 bases and J 3 bases; bases outside gene matches: 7. The CDR3 covers 15 residues. CDR1 SGHVS and CDR2 FNYEAQ come from the germline V gene.